This T cell receptor (beta chain) was captured in a study of T cells in Graves' hyperthyroidism and ophthalmopathy. Amplified regions were TCR beta CDR3 sequences from RNA transcripts. TCR CDR3 underwent first-round RT-PCR with the HTBI primer set. TCRdb fed the multiplex PCR reads into MiXCR, producing one record per CDR3 protein. The data show more than 500,000 distinct CDR3 sequences, over 35% seen once. A few counts support this clonotype. No antigen is known for it. The study left out patients who had uncontrolled infection, other autoimmune disease, pregnancy or lactation. Diagnoses rested on clinical symptoms, serum thyroxine and TRAb, thyroid ultrasound and orbital computed tomography. Overall study results and limits: Patients with ophthalmopathy were separated from those with stable hyperthyroidism by a 13 V-J model. Most clonotypes expanded in the thyroid (above 0.001) were also present in blood.

Trimming took off 3 bases at V and 6 bases at J, with 18 bases between the two ends. Germline V CDR1 and CDR2: LNHDA, SQIVND (reference sequence). The CDR3 is 16 residues long. The V and J genes are TRBV19 and TRBJ1-5; D unclear. The sequencing sample was made of peripheral blood or thyroid tissue (not recorded which). This TCR came from an adult woman with Graves' disease, either hyperthyroidism or ophthalmopathy (not recorded which). The CDR3 spells CASSMQSVVLSQPQHF. The CDR3 DNA reads as TGTGCCAGTAGTATGCAGTCGGTAGTCTTAAGTCAGCCCCAGCATTTT. Full variable domain (remainder filled in from reference TRBV19 and TRBJ1-5): DGGITQSPKYLFRKEGQNVTLSCEQNLNHDAMYWYRQDPGQGLRLIYYSQIVNDFQKGDIAEGYSVSREKKESFPLTVTSAQKNPTAFYLCASSMQSVVLSQPQHFGDGTRLSIL.